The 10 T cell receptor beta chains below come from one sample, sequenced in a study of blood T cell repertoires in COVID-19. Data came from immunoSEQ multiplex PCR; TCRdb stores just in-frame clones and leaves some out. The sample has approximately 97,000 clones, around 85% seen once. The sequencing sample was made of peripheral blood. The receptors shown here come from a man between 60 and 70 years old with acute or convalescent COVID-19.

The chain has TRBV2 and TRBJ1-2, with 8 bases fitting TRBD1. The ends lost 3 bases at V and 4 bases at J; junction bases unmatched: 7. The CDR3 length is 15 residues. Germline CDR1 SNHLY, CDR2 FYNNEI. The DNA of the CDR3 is TGTGCCAGCAGTGAGGTCCCAGGGGGCGGCTATGGCTACACCTTC. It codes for CASSEVPGGGYGYTF.

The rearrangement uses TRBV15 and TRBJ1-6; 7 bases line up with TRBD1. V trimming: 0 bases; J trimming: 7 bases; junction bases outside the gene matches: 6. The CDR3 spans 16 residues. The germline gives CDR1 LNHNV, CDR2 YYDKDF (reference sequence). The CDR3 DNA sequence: TGTGCCACCAGCAGAGATCGACAGGGAACGAATTCACCCCTCCACTTT. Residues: CATSRDRQGTNSPLHF.

DNA of the CDR3: TGTGCCAGCAGCGATGGGGACACAGGAAACAACTATGGCTACACCTTC. This translates into CASSDGDTGNNYGYTF. The V gene is TRBV9, the J gene TRBJ1-2, with a tentative D call TRBD1 (6 bases). The ends were cut back, 3 bases at V and 2 bases at J, with 17 bases in the middle. CDR1 SGDLS and CDR2 YYNGEE come from the germline V gene. CDR3 length equals 16 residues.

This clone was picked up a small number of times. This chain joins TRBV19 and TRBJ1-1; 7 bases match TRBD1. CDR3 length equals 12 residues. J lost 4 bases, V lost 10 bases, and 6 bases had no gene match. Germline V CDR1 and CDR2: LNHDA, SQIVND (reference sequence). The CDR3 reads CATSRDSTEAFF. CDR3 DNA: TGTGCCACCAGCAGGGACAGCACTGAAGCTTTCTTT.

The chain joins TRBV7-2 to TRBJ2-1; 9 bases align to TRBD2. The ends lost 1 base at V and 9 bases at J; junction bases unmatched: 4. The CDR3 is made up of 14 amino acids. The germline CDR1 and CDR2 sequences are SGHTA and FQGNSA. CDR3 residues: CASSLGGGAGEQFF. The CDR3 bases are TGTGCCAGCAGCTTAGGCGGGGGGGCAGGTGAGCAGTTCTTC. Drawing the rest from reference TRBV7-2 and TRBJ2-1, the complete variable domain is GAGVSQSPSNKVTEKGKDVELRCDPISGHTALYWYRQSLGQGLEFLIYFQGNSAPDKSGLPSDRFSAERTGGSVSTLTIQRTQQEDSAVYLCASSLGGGAGEQFFGPGTRLTVL.

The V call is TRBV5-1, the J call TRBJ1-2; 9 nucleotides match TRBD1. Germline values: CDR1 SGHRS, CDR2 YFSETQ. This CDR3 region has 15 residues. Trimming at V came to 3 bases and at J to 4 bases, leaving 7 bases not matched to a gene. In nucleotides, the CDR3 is TGCGCCAGCAGCTCCAACAGGGGGCGCGGCTATGGCTACACCTTC. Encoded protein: CASSSNRGRGYGYTF.

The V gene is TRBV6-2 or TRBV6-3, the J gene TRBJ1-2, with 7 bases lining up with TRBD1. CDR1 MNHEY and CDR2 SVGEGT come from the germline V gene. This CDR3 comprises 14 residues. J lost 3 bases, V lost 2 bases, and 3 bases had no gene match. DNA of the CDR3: TGTGCCAGCAGTTACCCGGGACAGTACTATGGCTACACCTTC. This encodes CASSYPGQYYGYTF.

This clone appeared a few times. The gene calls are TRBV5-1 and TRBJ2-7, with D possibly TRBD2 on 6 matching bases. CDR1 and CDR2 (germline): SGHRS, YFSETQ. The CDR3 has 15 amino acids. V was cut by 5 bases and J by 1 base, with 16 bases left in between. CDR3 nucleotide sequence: TGCGCCAGCAGGTGGGGGGAGTTGGGGTCCTACGAGCAGTACTTC. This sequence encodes CASRWGELGSYEQYF.

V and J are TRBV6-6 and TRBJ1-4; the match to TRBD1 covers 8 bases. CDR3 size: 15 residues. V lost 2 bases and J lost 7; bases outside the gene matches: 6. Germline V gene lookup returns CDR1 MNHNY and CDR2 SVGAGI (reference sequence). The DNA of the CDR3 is TGTGCCAGCAGTTACATTGGACAGGGTACTGAAAAACTGTTTTTT. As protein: CASSYIGQGTEKLFF.

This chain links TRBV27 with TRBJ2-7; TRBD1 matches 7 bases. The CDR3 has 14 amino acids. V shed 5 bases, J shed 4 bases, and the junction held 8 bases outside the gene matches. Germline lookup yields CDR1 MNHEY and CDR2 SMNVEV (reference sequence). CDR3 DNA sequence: TGTGCCAGCAGTCCTTCGACAGGGTTTTACGAGCAGTACTTC. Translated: CASSPSTGFYEQYF.